Shown below are 14 T cell receptor beta chains from a single sample sequenced in a study of graft-versus-host responses after intestinal transplantation. No antigens are known for them. The table came from immunoSEQ multiplex PCR; TCRdb's copy has only in-frame clones and leaves some out. The table has about 90,000 clones, 94% seen once; the top ten hold over 0.15%. Specimen: unstimulated CD4+ T cells sorted from spleen or lymph node cells, collected before transplant. The source is a human donor who was the organ donor for an intestinal transplant.

This chain links TRBV7-8 with TRBJ2-7; TRBD1 matches 7 bases. Per the germline V gene, CDR1 is SGHVS and CDR2 is FQNEAQ. The CDR3 spans 14 residues. With 5 bases clipped from V and 4 bases from J, the junction kept 8 bases outside the gene matches. CDR3 region: CASSVQGIGYEQYF. The CDR3 DNA sequence: TGTGCCAGCAGCGTACAGGGGATCGGGTACGAGCAGTACTTC.

The chain recombines TRBV18 with TRBJ1-4; the D is unclear. Trimming cost V 5 bases and J 7 bases, with 11 bases left between them. CDR3 size: 13 residues. Germline-derived CDR1 and CDR2 are KGHSH and LQKENI. The CDR3 is CASSVAAREKLFF. In DNA form, the CDR3 reads TGTGCCAGCTCAGTAGCAGCGCGTGAAAAACTGTTTTTT.

J is TRBJ1-1 and V is TRBV7-8, with 8 bases matching TRBD1. CDR3 size: 15 residues. V was pared by 5 bases and J by 4 bases, with 9 bases of the junction left unmatched. Germline CDR1 SGHVS, CDR2 FQNEAQ. CDR3 sequence (DNA): TGTGCCAGCAGCGGTCGCGGACAGGGTCCCACTGAAGCTTTCTTT. Its translation: CASSGRGQGPTEAFF.

CDR3 in amino acids: CASSQGSAGAEQYF. CDR3 DNA: TGTGCCAGCAGCCAGGGCTCGGCAGGTGCCGAGCAGTACTTC. The V gene is TRBV7-2, the J gene TRBJ2-7; D possibly corresponds to TRBD1 (5 bases). V was clipped by 5 bases and J by 6 bases, with 17 bases between them. Germline CDR1 and CDR2: SGHTA and FQGNSA. The CDR3 covers 14 residues.

The chain carries TRBV18 and TRBJ2-2; D gene unclear. V lost 0 bases and J lost 2, with 7 bases in between. The CDR3 has 15 residues. The germline gives CDR1 KGHSH, CDR2 LQKENI. The CDR3 coding sequence is TGTGCCAGCTCACCACCGAGCAGAAACACCGGGGAGCTGTTTTTT. Protein: CASSPPSRNTGELFF.

The chain couples TRBV10-3 to TRBJ2-7, with TRBD1 matching over 8 bases. The germline CDR1 and CDR2 sequences are ENHRY and SYGVKD. J was trimmed by 7 bases and V by 3 bases; bases with no gene match: 5. This CDR3 spans 13 amino acids. In DNA form, the CDR3 reads TGTGCCATCAGTGACGGACAGGGTAGGGAGCAGTACTTC. Translated: CAISDGQGREQYF.

This chain uses TRBV6-5 with TRBJ2-3, with TRBD2 matching over 7 bases. Trimming at V came to 6 bases and at J to 2 bases, leaving 5 bases not matched to a gene. Germline loops: CDR1 MNHEY, CDR2 SVGAGI. The CDR3 is made up of 14 amino acids. CDR3 in amino acids: CASRTGLLTDTQYF. CDR3 DNA sequence: TGTGCCAGCAGAACGGGACTACTCACAGATACGCAGTATTTT.

The V gene is TRBV18, the J gene TRBJ1-2, with 10 positions matching TRBD1. Per germline, CDR1 KGHSH and CDR2 LQKENI. V gave up 3 bases and J gave up 4 bases; unmatched junction bases: 5. The CDR3 covers 15 residues. CDR3 bases: TGTGCCAGCTCACCCGCGGGACAGGGGTCCTATGGCTACACCTTC. Protein: CASSPAGQGSYGYTF.

V is TRBV5-1 and J is TRBJ1-1; D call uncertain. Germline V gene data show CDR1 as SGHRS and CDR2 as YFSETQ. There are 15 residues in the CDR3. Trimming removed 0 bases at V and 2 bases at J, with 11 bases between. This CDR3 is CASSLVVSLNTEAFF. Here the CDR3 DNA reads TGCGCCAGCAGCTTGGTCGTCAGTTTAAACACTGAAGCTTTCTTT.

The rearrangement joins TRBV28 to TRBJ1-5, with a possible D match to TRBD1 (5 bases). V was trimmed by 2 bases and J by 4 bases, leaving 18 bases between them. The CDR3 is 17 amino acids. CDR1 and CDR2 from the germline V gene are MDHEN and SYDVKM. The CDR3 sequence: CASSLRDWGGSNQPQHF. The CDR3 bases are TGTGCCAGCAGTTTAAGGGACTGGGGCGGTTCGAATCAGCCCCAGCATTTT.

The chain employs TRBV11-2 and TRBJ2-1, with 10 bases that match TRBD2. This CDR3 contains 16 residues. V shed 5 bases and J 5 bases; nucleotides not matched to a gene: 9. Germline CDR1 SGHAT, CDR2 FQNNGV. This CDR3 reads CASSVKSGGVHNEQFF. The DNA of the CDR3 is TGTGCCAGCAGCGTAAAAAGCGGGGGGGTCCACAATGAGCAGTTCTTC.

This chain connects TRBV2 to TRBJ1-2, with no clear D. V was pared by 5 bases and J by 8 bases, with 15 bases between. CDR3 length: 13 amino acids. Germline CDR1 reads SNHLY; CDR2 reads FYNNEI. CDR3 sequence reads: CASSYNAEDGYTF. CDR3 in DNA: TGTGCCAGCAGTTATAATGCTGAGGACGGCTACACCTTC.

The gene calls are TRBV6-1 and TRBJ2-7; D could derive from TRBD1 or TRBD2 (5 bases each). The CDR3 length is 15 residues. Trimming left V 6 bases short and J 1 base short, with 16 bases between. CDR1 and CDR2 (germline): MNHNS, SASEGT. In nucleotides, the CDR3 is TGTGCCAGCAGCCGTCAAAAAGGGACGTCCTACGAGCAGTACTTC. Translation gives CASSRQKGTSYEQYF.

This chain connects TRBV2 to TRBJ2-2; 8 bases match TRBD1. This CDR3 is 15 amino acids long. V dropped 5 bases and J dropped 7; count of bases not matched to a gene: 9. CDR1 and CDR2 (germline): SNHLY, FYNNEI. Here the CDR3 DNA reads TGTGCCAGCAGTACATCAGGGGGCCACGGCGGGGAGCTGTTTTTT. It encodes CASSTSGGHGGELFF.